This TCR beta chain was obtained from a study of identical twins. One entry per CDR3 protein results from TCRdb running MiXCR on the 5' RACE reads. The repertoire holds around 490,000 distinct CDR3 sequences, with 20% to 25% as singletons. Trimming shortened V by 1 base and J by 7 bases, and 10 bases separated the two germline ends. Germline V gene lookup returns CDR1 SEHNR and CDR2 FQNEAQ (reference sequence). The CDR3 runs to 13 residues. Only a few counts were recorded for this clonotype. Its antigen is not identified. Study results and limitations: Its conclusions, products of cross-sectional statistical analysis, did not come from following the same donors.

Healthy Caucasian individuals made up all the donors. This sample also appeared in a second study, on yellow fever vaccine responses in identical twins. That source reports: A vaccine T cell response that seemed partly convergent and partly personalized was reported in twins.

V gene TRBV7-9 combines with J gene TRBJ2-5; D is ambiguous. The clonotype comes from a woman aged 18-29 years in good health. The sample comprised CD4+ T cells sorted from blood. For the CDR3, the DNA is TGTGCCAGCAGCTTAGTCCAATCGGGGACCCAGTACTTC. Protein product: CASSLVQSGTQYF. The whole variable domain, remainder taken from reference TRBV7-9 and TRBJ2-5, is DTGVSQNPRHKITKRGQNVTFRCDPISEHNRLYWYRQTLGQGPEFLTYFQNEAQLEKSRLLSDRFSAERPKGSFSTLEIQRTEQGDSAMYLCASSLVQSGTQYFGPGTRLLVL.